One sample yielded the 30 T cell receptor beta chains listed below, sequenced in a study of blood T cell repertoires in COVID-19. Measured with immunoSEQ multiplex PCR; TCRdb has only the in-frame clones, and not every one. Among 110,000 or so clones listed, 85% were seen once. Specimen: peripheral blood. These receptor sequences come from a man in his fifties or sixties with acute or convalescent COVID-19.

The chain uses TRBV7-2 and TRBJ1-1; weak D call: TRBD1 (5 bases). The CDR3 has 14 amino acids. From germline, CDR1 is SGHTA and CDR2 FQGNSA. The V gene lost 3 bases and the J gene lost 0 bases, with 8 bases spanning the gap. CDR3 sequence: CASSFTGLNTEAFF. DNA for the CDR3: TGTGCCAGCAGCTTTACAGGACTGAACACTGAAGCTTTCTTT.

This sequence joins TRBV7-2 and TRBJ2-7; weak D call: TRBD2 (6 bases). Trimming shortened V by 2 bases and J by 0 bases, and 14 bases separated the two germline ends. This CDR3 has 16 residues. CDR1 and CDR2 from the germline V gene are SGHTA and FQGNSA. As DNA, the CDR3 is TGTGCCAGCAGCTTAACAGGCGGGGAGGTCTCCTACGAGCAGTACTTC. The encoded protein is CASSLTGGEVSYEQYF.

V is TRBV7-2 and J is TRBJ2-5, with a tentative D call TRBD1 (6 bases). The germline gives CDR1 SGHTA, CDR2 FQGNSA. Trimming removed 6 bases from V and 2 bases from J, with 13 bases in between. CDR3 size: 14 residues. The CDR3 region is CASRPTRGQETQYF. CDR3 bases: TGTGCCAGCAGACCGACAAGGGGGCAAGAGACCCAGTACTTC.

The chain couples TRBV2 to TRBJ2-1, with D tentatively TRBD1 (5 bases). The CDR3 spans 11 residues. Trimming shortened V by 8 bases and J by 13 bases, and 15 bases separated the two germline ends. Germline-derived CDR1 and CDR2 are SNHLY and FYNNEI. The CDR3 DNA is TGTGCCAGCGGCAGACAGCTACGTCAGTTCTTC. Its translation is CASGRQLRQFF.

V gene TRBV27 combines with J gene TRBJ2-1, with 9 bases aligning to TRBD2. There are 16 residues in the CDR3. Germline V gene data show CDR1 as MNHEY and CDR2 as SMNVEV (reference sequence). V shed 3 bases and J 3 bases; nucleotides not matched to a gene: 6. In DNA, the CDR3 is TGTGCCAGCAGTTTCTTGGCTAGCGGGAACTACAATGAGCAGTTCTTC. Amino acid sequence: CASSFLASGNYNEQFF.

The chain is built from TRBV3-1 (or the pseudogene TRBV3-2) and TRBJ2-6, with 8 bases fitting TRBD1. The CDR3 is 14 residues long. The ends lost 8 bases at V and 4 bases at J; junction bases unmatched: 4. Per the germline V gene, CDR1 is LGHDT and CDR2 is YNNKEL (reference sequence). In DNA form, the CDR3 reads TGTGCCAGCCGGACAGGGACCGGGGCCAACGTCCTGACTTTC. It codes for CASRTGTGANVLTF.

This chain links TRBV7-9 with TRBJ2-3; D perhaps matches TRBD2 (5 bases). Trimming stripped 0 bases from V and 5 bases from J, with 18 bases between. Germline V CDR1 and CDR2: SEHNR, FQNEAQ (reference sequence). This CDR3 region has 17 residues. The CDR3 protein is CASSLADSARELDTQYF. The CDR3 DNA sequence: TGTGCCAGCAGCTTAGCAGATAGCGCCCGAGAGTTAGATACGCAGTATTTT.

The gene calls are TRBV24-1 and TRBJ2-1; the match to TRBD2 covers 7 bases. V lost 5 bases, J lost 7 bases, and 7 bases stayed unmatched. Germline V gives CDR1 KGHDR, CDR2 SFDVKD. The CDR3 extends over 14 amino acids. The CDR3 sequence: CATSGEGLENEQFF. The CDR3, as DNA: TGTGCCACCAGTGGGGAGGGGCTAGAAAATGAGCAGTTCTTC.

The chain carries TRBV5-6 and TRBJ1-1, with D possibly TRBD1 on 5 matching bases. CDR3 length equals 16 residues. The V gene lost 3 bases and the J gene lost 3 bases, with 18 bases spanning the gap. The germline V gene has CDR1 SGHDT and CDR2 YYEEEE. The CDR3 nucleotides read TGTGCCAGCAGCTCCCCGGATTCCAGGGCTGACACTGAAGCTTTCTTT. It is translated as CASSSPDSRADTEAFF.

CDR3 residues: CATSRGVPSTYNSPLHF. The CDR3 nucleotides are TGTGCCACCAGCAGGGGAGTCCCGTCTACCTATAATTCACCCCTCCACTTT. The chain recombines TRBV15 with TRBJ1-6; no reliable D call. Germline V gene data show CDR1 as LNHNV and CDR2 as YYDKDF (reference sequence). The CDR3 sequence is 17 residues long. Trimming stripped 3 bases from V and 2 bases from J, with 14 bases between. The full variable domain, in which reference TRBV15 and TRBJ1-6 provide the parts outside the CDR3, is DAMVIQNPRYQVTQFGKPVTLSCSQTLNHNVMYWYQQKSSQAPKLLFHYYDKDFNNEADTPDNFQSRRPNTSFCFLDIRSPGLGDTAMYLCATSRGVPSTYNSPLHFGNGTRLTVT.

The chain joins TRBV6-5 to TRBJ1-3; the match to TRBD1 covers 11 bases. This CDR3 is 15 amino acids long. CDR1 MNHEY and CDR2 SVGAGI come from the germline V gene. Trimming took 6 bases from V and 4 from J; bases not matched to a gene: 5. CDR3 loop: CASSYGQGAGNTIYF. CDR3 sequence (DNA): TGTGCCAGCAGCTACGGACAGGGGGCAGGAAACACCATATATTTT.

V gene TRBV20-1 combines with J gene TRBJ2-5, with D possibly being TRBD2 (6 bases). V was trimmed by 6 bases and J by 14 bases, leaving 19 bases between them. The CDR3 loop spans 11 amino acids. CDR1 DFQATT and CDR2 SNEGSKA come from the germline V gene (reference sequence). This CDR3 reads CSARGTYGGYF. CDR3 in DNA: TGCAGTGCCCGGGGGACTTACGGGGGTTACTTC.

Only one count was recorded for this clone. This rearrangement joins TRBV9 to TRBJ2-7; 9 bases fit TRBD1. The length of the CDR3 is 15 residues. V lost 3 bases and J lost 4; bases outside the gene matches: 8. CDR1 and CDR2 (germline): SGDLS, YYNGEE. CDR3 loop: CASSAGDRVTYEQYF. The CDR3 bases are TGTGCCAGCAGCGCGGGGGACAGGGTGACATACGAGCAGTACTTC.

V usage is TRBV27 and J usage is TRBJ2-1; 8 nucleotides match TRBD2. Germline CDR1 is MNHEY and CDR2 is SMNVEV (reference sequence). The ends lost 6 bases at V and 0 bases at J; junction bases unmatched: 4. This CDR3 has 15 amino acids. The DNA of the CDR3 is TGTGCCAGCAGCCCCCGGGGGGGCTCCTACAATGAGCAGTTCTTC. It translates to CASSPRGGSYNEQFF.

This chain connects TRBV10-3 to TRBJ2-7; D not certain. The CDR3 totals 12 residues. Trimming left V 0 bases short and J 7 bases short, with 7 bases between. Germline CDR1 and CDR2: ENHRY and SYGVKD. The CDR3 reads CAISESRREQYF. CDR3 in DNA: TGTGCCATCAGTGAGTCAAGGAGAGAGCAGTACTTC.

The J gene is TRBJ2-5, the V gene TRBV7-2; D may be TRBD2 (6 bases). This CDR3 region has 15 residues. The V end was cut by 1 base, the J end by 5 bases, with 14 bases between. Germline assignment: CDR1 SGHTA and CDR2 FQGNSA. CDR3 protein: CASSLERDWRETQYF. The CDR3 coding sequence is TGTGCCAGCAGCTTAGAACGGGACTGGAGGGAGACCCAGTACTTC.

This clone appeared a single time. The chain uses TRBV6-1 and TRBJ1-4; perhaps TRBD1 as D (5 bases). Germline assignment: CDR1 MNHNS and CDR2 SASEGT. V lost 3 bases and J lost 4, with 15 bases in between. The CDR3 runs 16 residues. Here the CDR3 DNA reads TGTGCCAGCAGTGATGGGGCGGTCTATGTTAATGAAAAACTGTTTTTT. This encodes CASSDGAVYVNEKLFF.

This chain joins TRBV9 and TRBJ2-1; 10 bases align to TRBD2. Germline loops: CDR1 SGDLS, CDR2 YYNGEE. This CDR3 has 16 residues. After removal of 6 bases from V and 4 bases from J, the junction contained 10 bases not matched to a gene. This chain's CDR3 is CASTAPSGREYNEQFF. CDR3 nucleotides: TGTGCCAGCACCGCCCCCAGCGGGAGGGAATACAATGAGCAGTTCTTC.

This sequence joins TRBV4-2 and TRBJ2-7; possibly TRBD2 for D (6 bases). The CDR3 has 14 residues. V was cut by 4 bases and J by 0 bases, with 10 bases left in between. CDR1 is LGHNA and CDR2 is YNFKEQ in the germline V gene. CDR3 sequence: CASSLGGSSYEQYF. CDR3 sequence (DNA): TGTGCCAGCAGCCTCGGGGGTAGCTCCTACGAGCAGTACTTC.

This chain joins TRBV7-2 and TRBJ2-7; D is unclear. V was cut by 1 base and J by 0 bases, with 10 bases left in between. Germline V CDR1 and CDR2: SGHTA, FQGNSA. This CDR3 has 15 amino acids. The CDR3 nucleotides read TGTGCCAGCAGCTTAGACGGAGACCCCTCCTACGAGCAGTACTTC. Its translation is CASSLDGDPSYEQYF.

The gene calls are TRBV12-5 and TRBJ2-7; tentatively, D is TRBD1 (6 bases). Per the germline V gene, CDR1 is LGHNT and CDR2 is FRNRAP. V gave up 2 bases and J gave up 1 base, with 18 bases separating them. This CDR3 comprises 17 residues. This CDR3 is CASGLILSHRASYEQYF. The CDR3 DNA reads as TGTGCTAGTGGTTTGATTCTATCCCACAGGGCATCCTACGAGCAGTACTTC.

The chain carries TRBV10-3 and TRBJ2-7; 10 bases fit TRBD1. The junction had 2 bases not matched to a gene; V was cut back by 2 bases and J by 1 base. From germline, CDR1 is ENHRY and CDR2 SYGVKD. The CDR3 is 15 residues long. CDR3 nucleotide sequence: TGTGCCATCAGTGAGCCGGGACAGGGGTCCTACGAGCAGTACTTC. This sequence encodes CAISEPGQGSYEQYF.

The chain has TRBV4-3 and TRBJ1-2, with D possibly TRBD1 on 5 matching bases. The V end was cut by 4 bases, the J end by 8 bases, with 26 bases between. Germline V lookup: CDR1 LGHNA, CDR2 YSLEER. This CDR3 comprises 17 residues. The CDR3 sequence: CASSLNKGVGHAGGYTF. The CDR3 bases are TGCGCCAGCAGCCTCAATAAAGGTGTCGGTCACGCAGGGGGCTACACCTTC.

V usage is TRBV10-3 and J usage is TRBJ1-6; 8 bases line up with TRBD1. Per germline, CDR1 ENHRY and CDR2 SYGVKD. After removal of 5 bases from V and 9 bases from J, the junction contained 6 bases not matched to a gene. This CDR3 spans 14 amino acids. The CDR3 region has the DNA TGTGCCATCAGTCAGGGGGCGATTAGTTCACCCCTCCACTTT. As protein: CAISQGAISSPLHF.

CDR3 bases: TGTGCCAGCAGCTTAGCTTCGGGACAGAGGACGTCGACAGATACGCAGTATTTT. Protein product: CASSLASGQRTSTDTQYF. The V and J genes are TRBV7-2 and TRBJ2-3, with 7 positions matching TRBD1. CDR3 length equals 18 residues. V lost 0 bases to trimming and J lost 3 bases; unmatched junction nucleotides: 12. Germline V gives CDR1 SGHTA, CDR2 FQGNSA.

The chain links TRBV6-2 or TRBV6-3 to TRBJ1-2, with 10 bases matching TRBD1. V trimming: 5 bases; J trimming: 5 bases; junction bases outside the gene matches: 5. The CDR3 extends over 14 amino acids. Germline CDR1 reads MNHEY; CDR2 reads SVGEGT. The CDR3 DNA is TGTGCCAGCAGTCAGGGACAGGGGAAGTATGGCTACACCTTC. It specifies CASSQGQGKYGYTF.

The chain has TRBV10-1 and TRBJ2-3; TRBD2 is a possible D gene (6 bases). CDR1 and CDR2 from the germline V gene are WNHNN and SYGVQD (reference sequence). The CDR3 consists of 15 residues. V was cut by 2 bases and J by 1 base, with 10 bases left in between. The CDR3 sequence: CASSERIAGTDTQYF. The CDR3 DNA reads TGCGCCAGCAGTGAGAGAATAGCGGGCACAGATACGCAGTATTTT.

The gene calls are TRBV14 and TRBJ2-6; perhaps TRBD1 as D (5 bases). This CDR3 is 18 amino acids long. Trimming took 4 bases from V and 1 from J, leaving 17 bases between them. The germline V gene encodes CDR1 SGHDN and CDR2 FVKESK. CDR3 loop: CASSPLTGTPSGANVLTF. The CDR3 coding sequence is TGTGCCAGCAGCCCTCTAACAGGAACCCCATCTGGGGCCAACGTCCTGACTTTC.

This chain uses TRBV28 with TRBJ1-1; 8 nucleotides align to TRBD1. The CDR3 is 14 residues long. The V gene's germline CDR1 is MDHEN and CDR2 SYDVKM. The ends lost 6 bases at V and 5 bases at J; junction bases unmatched: 8. CDR3 in DNA: TGTGCCAGCAGCCTACAGGGGGGACGGACTGAAGCTTTCTTT. It encodes CASSLQGGRTEAFF.

V and J are TRBV18 and TRBJ1-2; a weak D match, TRBD1 (6 bases). V lost 5 bases to trimming and J lost 0 bases, with 10 bases between them. Germline loops: CDR1 KGHSH, CDR2 LQKENI. The CDR3 length is 14 residues. CDR3: CASSTDRSNYGYTF. Written as DNA, the CDR3 is TGTGCCAGCTCAACCGACAGGTCTAACTATGGCTACACCTTC.